The clone carrying this T cell receptor beta chain has at least ten counts. The source of the sample is a study of read filtering for tumor transcriptome and immune sequencing. V was pared by 6 bases and J by 1 base, with 21 bases between. This CDR3 comprises 17 residues. Germline lookup yields CDR1 MDHEN and CDR2 SYDVKM. Sampling of bone marrow took place during active disease in every patient. This library used roughly 400 ng RNA and molecular barcoded adaptors spanning alpha/delta and beta/gamma chains. One entry per CDR3 protein, called by TCRdb with MiXCR from the reads. The sample shows about 41,000 distinct CDR3 sequences, roughly an eighth of them seen only once.

This TCR came from a donor aged 40 or older with multiple myeloma. Sequencing input: a population of CD138-negative cells sorted from bone marrow. The V gene is TRBV28, the J gene TRBJ1-1, with D tentatively TRBD1 (5 bases). The CDR3 coding sequence is TGTGCCAGCAGCCCACCCCCGCAGACGACAGCGAACACTGAAGCTTTCTTT. This gives the protein CASSPPPQTTANTEAFF.